The clone carrying this T cell receptor (beta chain) was counted between two and nine times. In the same sample, other DNA sequences code for this CDR3. Isolated RNA was reverse transcribed in full, so expressed TCRB transcripts were sequenced. TCRdb's table, derived via immunoSEQ multiplex PCR, lists solely in-frame clones and lacks some. This sample has 200,000 to 300,000 clones; 68% occur once, and the top ten carry 0.053%. This sample stems from a study of beta chain features in type 1 diabetes. The CDR3 spans 13 residues. Germline loops: CDR1 LNHNV, CDR2 YYDKDF (reference sequence). Trimming pared 0 bases from V and 5 bases from J, leaving 8 bases between.

The genes are TRBV15 and TRBJ2-7; D gene uncertain. Specimen: naive CD4+ T cells from blood. This TCR came from a man younger than 45 in good health. The CDR3 coding sequence is TGTGCCACCAGCAGAGATCCAGGCGACGAGCAGTACTTC. Translated, it gives CATSRDPGDEQYF.